This T cell receptor beta chain came from a study of T cell repertoires in cytomegalovirus infection. At the level of the study: The public TCR beta signatures pointed to both CMV infection and matching HLA type. Broader study findings: In two of eight donors, the top clonotype was HLA-C-restricted CMV-specific. Accumulated public TCR beta family frequency recognized individuals carrying CMV together with the relevant HLA.

TCRdb processed the reads anew with MiXCR; each CDR3 protein has one entry. The sample has just under 550,000 distinct CDR3 sequences, about 30% seen once. This CDR3 is 16 amino acids long. Germline V lookup: CDR1 GTSNPN, CDR2 SVGIG (reference sequence). V lost 2 bases and J lost 10; bases outside the gene matches: 9. Remarks on this clonotype: Antigen specificity is unknown.

This chain joins TRBV30 and TRBJ2-1; TRBD2 matches 15 bases. The clonotype originates from a human donor in good health (CMV status not recorded). Some clones in this sample may be carry-over from other donors' samples. Sequenced input: PBMCs. DNA of the CDR3: TGTGCCTGGAGTCTGGGGACTAGCGGGGGGAGGGACGAGCAGTTCTTC. Its translation: CAWSLGTSGGRDEQFF. Using reference TRBV30 and TRBJ2-1 for the parts outside the CDR3, the full variable domain is SQTIHQWPATLVQPVGSPLSLECTVEGTSNPNLYWYRQAAGRGLQLLFYSVGIGQISSEVPQNLSASRPQDRQFILSSKKLLLSDSGFYLCAWSLGTSGGRDEQFFGPGTRLTVL.